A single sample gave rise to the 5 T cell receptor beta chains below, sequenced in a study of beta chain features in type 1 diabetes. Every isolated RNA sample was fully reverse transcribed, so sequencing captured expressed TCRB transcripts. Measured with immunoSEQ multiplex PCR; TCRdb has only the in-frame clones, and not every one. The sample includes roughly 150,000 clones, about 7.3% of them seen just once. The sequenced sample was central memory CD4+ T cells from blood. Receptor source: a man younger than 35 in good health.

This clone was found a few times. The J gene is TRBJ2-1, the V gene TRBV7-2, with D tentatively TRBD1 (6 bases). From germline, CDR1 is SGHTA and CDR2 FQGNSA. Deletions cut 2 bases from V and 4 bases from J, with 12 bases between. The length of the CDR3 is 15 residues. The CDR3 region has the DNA TGTGCCAGCAGCTTATCTGGACAGCGTTACAATGAGCAGTTCTTC. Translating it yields CASSLSGQRYNEQFF.

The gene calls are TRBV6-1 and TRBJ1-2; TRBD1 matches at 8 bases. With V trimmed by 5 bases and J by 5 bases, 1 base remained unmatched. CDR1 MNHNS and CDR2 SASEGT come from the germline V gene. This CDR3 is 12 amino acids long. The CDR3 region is CASSRQGYGYTF. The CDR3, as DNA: TGTGCCAGCAGTCGACAGGGGTATGGCTACACCTTC.

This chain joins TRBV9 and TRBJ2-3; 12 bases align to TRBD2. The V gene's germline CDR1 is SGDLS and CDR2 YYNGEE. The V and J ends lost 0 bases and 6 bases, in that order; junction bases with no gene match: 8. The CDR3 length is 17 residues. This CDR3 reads CASSVVSTSGGRDTQYF. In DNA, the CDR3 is TGTGCCAGCAGCGTAGTTTCTACTAGCGGGGGGAGGGATACGCAGTATTTT. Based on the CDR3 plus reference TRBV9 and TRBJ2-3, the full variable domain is DSGVTQTPKHLITATGQRVTLRCSPRSGDLSVYWYQQSLDQGLQFLIQYYNGEERAKGNILERFSAQQFPDLHSELNLSSLELGDSALYFCASSVVSTSGGRDTQYFGPGTRLTVL.

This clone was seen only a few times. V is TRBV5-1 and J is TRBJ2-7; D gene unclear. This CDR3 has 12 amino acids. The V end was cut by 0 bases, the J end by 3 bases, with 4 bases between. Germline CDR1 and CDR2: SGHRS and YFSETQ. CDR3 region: CASSLDIYEQYF. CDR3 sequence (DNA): TGCGCCAGCAGCTTGGACATCTACGAGCAGTACTTC.

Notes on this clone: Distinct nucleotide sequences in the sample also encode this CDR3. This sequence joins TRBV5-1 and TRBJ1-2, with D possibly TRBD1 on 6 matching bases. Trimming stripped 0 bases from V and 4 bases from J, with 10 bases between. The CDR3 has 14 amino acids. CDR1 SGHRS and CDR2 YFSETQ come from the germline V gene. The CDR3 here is CASSLDGGGYGYTF. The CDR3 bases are TGCGCCAGCAGCTTGGATGGGGGCGGCTATGGCTACACCTTC.